This T cell receptor beta chain was documented in a study of cytomegalovirus exposure and HLA in healthy donors. Study-wide results and caveats: Reported performance of the classifier showed diagnosis of cytomegalovirus status with high specificity and sensitivity. As was reported, the HLA-A and HLA-B alleles of most subjects were accurately predicted from TCR beta sequences.

This clone occurred a few times. The antigen is undetermined. The V gene's germline CDR1 is SGHNT and CDR2 YENEEA. The ends lost 5 bases at V and 5 bases at J; junction bases unmatched: 11. The CDR3 totals 16 residues. With 60 Vbeta and 13 Jbeta primers, the PCR was carried out. This table comes from immunoSEQ multiplex PCR, and its TCRdb copy is limited to in-frame clones, with some not included. The sample consists of some 150,000 clones, over 65% of them appearing once. Input material: PBMCs. The J gene is TRBJ2-3, the V gene TRBV11-3, with 9 bases aligning to TRBD2. The sequence derives from a female donor in good health and CMV-seronegative. CDR3 in amino acids: CASSQGKLAGRDTQYF. The CDR3 DNA follows: TGTGCCAGCAGCCAAGGGAAGCTAGCGGGGAGAGATACGCAGTATTTT. The entire variable domain, with the rest obtained from reference TRBV11-3 and TRBJ2-3, is as follows: EAGVVQSPRYKIIEKKQPVAFWCNPISGHNTLYWYLQNLGQGPELLIRYENEEAVDDSQLPKDRFSAERLKGVDSTLKIQPAELGDSAVYLCASSQGKLAGRDTQYFGPGTRLTVL.